This is a list of T cell receptor beta chains from one sample in a study of cytomegalovirus exposure and HLA in healthy donors. Sequencing used immunoSEQ multiplex PCR; TCRdb keeps in-frame clones, though not all of them. The table shows about 170,000 clones, with approximately 84% occurring only once. The sample comprised PBMCs. The receptors shown here come from a woman in her forties or fifties in good health and CMV-seropositive. The CDR3 runs from the conserved cysteine through the conserved F or W. Fields, in order: J gene, D gene, clone size, V gene, CDR3 DNA, CDR3 protein. The D gene is left open where the match is weak. Clone size is given for some rows only: seen once, a few or many times, or a class if the clone is expanded.

J: TRBJ1-4
D: TRBD1
size: NA
V: TRBV9
DNA: TGTGCCAGCAGCGTCGGGACAGGGGAAGGTGAAAAACTGTTTTTT
CDR3: CASSVGTGEGEKLFF

J: TRBJ2-1
D: TRBD1
size: once
V: TRBV29-1
DNA: TGCAGCGCGCAGAGGACAGGGCAGAATGAGCAGTTCTTC
CDR3: CSAQRTGQNEQFF

J: TRBJ1-1
D: NA
size: NA
V: TRBV6-4
DNA: TGTGCCAGCAGTGAATCGGGAACTCTTTCTTTCATGAACACTGAAGCTTTCTTT
CDR3: CASSESGTLSFMNTEAFF

J: TRBJ1-1
D: NA
size: NA
V: TRBV29-1
DNA: TGCAGCTCACTAACCGCGGCTAACACTGAAGCTTTCTTT
CDR3: CSSLTAANTEAFF

J: TRBJ2-3
D: NA
size: NA
V: TRBV4-1
DNA: TGCGCCAGCAGCCAAGAAGGGGTGGCGACAGATACGCAGTATTTT
CDR3: CASSQEGVATDTQYF

J: TRBJ1-5
D: NA
size: NA
V: TRBV9
DNA: TGTGCCAGCAGCGTCTCTACAGGGCGCGATCAGCCCCAGCATTTT
CDR3: CASSVSTGRDQPQHF

J: TRBJ2-5
D: NA
size: once
V: TRBV10-3
DNA: TGTGCCATCAGTGAGCATGAAGGGGTCCAAGAGACCCAGTACTTC
CDR3: CAISEHEGVQETQYF

J: TRBJ2-1
D: NA
size: NA
V: TRBV15
DNA: TGTGCCACCAGCAGAGGTGATAGCAGAAGCTCCTACAATGAGCAGTTCTTC
CDR3: CATSRGDSRSSYNEQFF

J: TRBJ2-2
D: TRBD1
size: few
V: TRBV9
DNA: TGTGCCAGCAGCGCCTTCGACAGGGTCAGGTACACCGGGGAGCTGTTTTTT
CDR3: CASSAFDRVRYTGELFF

J: TRBJ2-3
D: TRBD1
size: NA
V: TRBV9
DNA: TGTGCCAGCAGCCGAACAGGGGGCGCAAGCACAGATACGCAGTATTTT
CDR3: CASSRTGGASTDTQYF